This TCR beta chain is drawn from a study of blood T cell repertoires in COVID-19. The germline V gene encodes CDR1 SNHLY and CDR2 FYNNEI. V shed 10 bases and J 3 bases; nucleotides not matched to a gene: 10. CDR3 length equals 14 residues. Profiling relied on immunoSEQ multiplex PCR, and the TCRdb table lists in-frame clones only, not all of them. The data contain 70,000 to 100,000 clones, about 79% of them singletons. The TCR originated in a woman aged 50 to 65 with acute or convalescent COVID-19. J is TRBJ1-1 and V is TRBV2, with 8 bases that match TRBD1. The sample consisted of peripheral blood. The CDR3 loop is CATSRQGADTEAFF. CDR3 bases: TGTGCCACCTCCAGGCAGGGGGCGGACACTGAAGCTTTCTTT.